Listed below are T cell receptor beta chains from one sample, sequenced in a study of blood T cell repertoires in COVID-19. Produced via immunoSEQ multiplex PCR; TCRdb's table is partial and in-frame only. The repertoire holds around 40,000 clones, more than 75% seen once, with about 25% in the top ten. Sample: peripheral blood. These TCRs come from a man in his forties or fifties with active or convalescent COVID-19. CDR3s include the opening cysteine and the closing phenylalanine or tryptophan.

TRBJ2-5	TRBV15	14	CATSRRTGSETQYF
TRBJ2-1	TRBV5-1	13	CASSIQEYNEQFF
TRBJ1-2	TRBV28	11	CASSLHDGYTF
TRBJ2-7	TRBV29-1	12	CSVRLAGYEQYF
TRBJ1-2	TRBV28	14	CASTPGSLGYGYTF
TRBJ1-1	TRBV5-8	12	CASSQTGAEAFF
TRBJ2-3	TRBV7-9	15	CASSVGQGGIDTQYF
TRBJ2-3	TRBV20-1	11	CSAFNTDTQYF
TRBJ1-5	TRBV18	16	CASSPNPTGNNQPQHF
TRBJ2-2	TRBV5-1	14	CASSSSMNTGELFF
TRBJ1-3	TRBV9	16	CASSVAGVLSGNTIYF
TRBJ1-2	TRBV11-2	12	CASSHRDYGYTF
TRBJ1-1	TRBV7-6	13	CASRAGVNTEAFF
TRBJ2-1	TRBV2	15	CASSSSGGSYNEQFF
TRBJ2-7	TRBV3-1/TRBV3-2	15	CASRRGQGASYEQYF
TRBJ1-1	TRBV3-1/TRBV3-2	12	CASSQAHQSAFF
TRBJ2-1	TRBV4-1	17	CASSQEGAGFSYNEQFF
TRBJ1-6	TRBV7-3	15	CASSLQAGNNSPLHF
TRBJ2-4	TRBV30	15	CAWSVAGTGKNIQYF
TRBJ2-3	TRBV12-1	11	CARTGTDTQYF
TRBJ1-5	TRBV28	15	CASRPWGGRPQPQHF
TRBJ1-2	TRBV21-1	14	CASLRTASNYGYTF
TRBJ1-3	TRBV6-2/TRBV6-3	15	CASSHPGQAGNTIYF
TRBJ1-2	TRBV19	14	CASSTLSGNYGYTF
TRBJ2-1	TRBV10-3	13	CAIRIPPSDEQFF
TRBJ2-6	TRBV6-5	15	CASSYGGSGANVLTF
TRBJ2-3	TRBV5-1	15	CASSLVGGRGDTQYF
TRBJ1-3	TRBV5-1	18	CASSLVQVTGSSGNTIYF
TRBJ1-5	TRBV10-3	15	CAISQTGTTNQPQHF
TRBJ1-5	TRBV30	15	CAWSAGQGRNQPQHF
TRBJ1-3	TRBV27	16	CASSIGQGGSGNTIYF
TRBJ2-1	TRBV9	13	CASSVEVGDEQFF
TRBJ2-1	TRBV29-1	14	CSVESSGRRDEQFF
TRBJ1-2	TRBV6-2/TRBV6-3	14	CASIPREGRYGYTF
TRBJ2-3	TRBV7-2	18	CASSLGLAGVYRTDTQYF
TRBJ2-7	TRBV28	14	CASSAVAKKGEQYF
TRBJ1-1	TRBV5-8	11	CASSPNTEAFF
TRBJ2-2	TRBV21-1	21	CASSKEDREKGRNRGTGELFF
TRBJ2-7	TRBV7-9	14	CASSHRTGVYEQYF
TRBJ1-2	TRBV7-2	14	CASSRGQGDYGYTF